This TCR beta chain was sequenced during a study of blood T cell repertoires in COVID-19. Sequencing used immunoSEQ multiplex PCR; TCRdb keeps in-frame clones, though not all of them. This sample has about 120,000 clones; 65% to 80% occur once, and the top ten carry roughly 2.7%. The ends lost 4 bases at V and 6 bases at J; junction bases unmatched: 3. Germline V gene lookup returns CDR1 SQVTM and CDR2 ANQGSEA. The CDR3 is 13 residues long. The receptor was derived from a man in his forties or fifties with acute or convalescent COVID-19. The rearrangement links TRBV29-1 to TRBJ2-7; 13 bases are shared with TRBD2. Sequenced: peripheral blood. The DNA of the CDR3 is TGCAGCGTTGCCAGGACTAGCGGGAGCGAGCAGTACTTC. This sequence encodes CSVARTSGSEQYF.